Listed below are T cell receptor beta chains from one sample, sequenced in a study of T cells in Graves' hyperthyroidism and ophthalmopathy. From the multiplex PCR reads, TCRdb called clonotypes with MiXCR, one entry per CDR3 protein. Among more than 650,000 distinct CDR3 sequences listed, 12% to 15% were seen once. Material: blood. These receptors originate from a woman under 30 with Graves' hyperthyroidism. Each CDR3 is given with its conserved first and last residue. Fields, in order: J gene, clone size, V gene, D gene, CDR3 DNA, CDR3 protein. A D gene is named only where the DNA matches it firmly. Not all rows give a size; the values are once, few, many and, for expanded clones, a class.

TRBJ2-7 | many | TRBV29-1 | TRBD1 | TGCAGCGGGAGACAGGGAAGCTCCTACGAGCAGTACTTC | CSGRQGSSYEQYF
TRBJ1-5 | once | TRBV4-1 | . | TGCGCCAGCAGCCAAGAAAGCGGGGCAGGTCAGCCCCAGCATTTT | CASSQESGAGQPQHF
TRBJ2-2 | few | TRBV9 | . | TGTGCCAGCAGCGTAGATCGGACGCGGGACGGGGAGCTGTTTTTT | CASSVDRTRDGELFF
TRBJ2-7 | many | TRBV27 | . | TGTGCCAGCAACCGGGGGTCCGGTGGGTTCTACGAGCAGTACTTC | CASNRGSGGFYEQYF
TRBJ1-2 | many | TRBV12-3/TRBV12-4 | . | TGTGCCAGCAGTTCTGCGGGCCATGGCTACACCTTC | CASSSAGHGYTF
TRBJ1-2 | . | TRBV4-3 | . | TGCGCCAGCAGCCTTGCAGAGACAGTCAGAGGCTACACCTTC | CASSLAETVRGYTF
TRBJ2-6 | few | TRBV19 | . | TGTGCCAGTAATAGAGACCCCGAGGTTGGGGCCAACGTCCTGACTTTC | CASNRDPEVGANVLTF
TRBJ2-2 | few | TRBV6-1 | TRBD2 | TGTGCCAGCAGTCCCTGGCGGGAGCAGGCCGGGGAGCTGTTTTTT | CASSPWREQAGELFF
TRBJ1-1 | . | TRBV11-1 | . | TGTGCCAGCAGCTTAAGAGGTTCGAGCCCCGGCCCTAAAGCTTTCTTT | CASSLRGSSPGPKAFF
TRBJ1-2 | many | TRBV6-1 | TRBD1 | TGTGCCAGCAGTCCCGCCGGGACAGGGGTTGGCTACACCTTC | CASSPAGTGVGYTF
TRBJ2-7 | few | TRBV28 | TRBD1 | TGTGCCAGCACTTCCCGGACAGGGAGCTCCTACGAGCAGTACTTC | CASTSRTGSSYEQYF
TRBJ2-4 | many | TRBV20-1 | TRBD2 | TGCAGTGCTAGCCAGGCGGGAGGCAACATTCAGTACTTC | CSASQAGGNIQYF
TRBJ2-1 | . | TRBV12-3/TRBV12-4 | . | TGTGCCACAGGGAAAAACGGAGCCCATGAGCAGTTCTTC | CATGKNGAHEQFF
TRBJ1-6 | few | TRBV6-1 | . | TGTGCCAGCATGGAGGCCGGGATCCGTTCACCCCTCCACTTT | CASMEAGIRSPLHF
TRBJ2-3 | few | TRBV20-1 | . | TGCAGTGCTCCCCGGGAGATCACAGATACGCAGTATTTT | CSAPREITDTQYF
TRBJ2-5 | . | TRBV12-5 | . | TGTGCTAGTGGTTTGACTACCAGCGGACAAGAGACCCAGTACTTC | CASGLTTSGQETQYF
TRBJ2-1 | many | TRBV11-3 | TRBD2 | TGTGCCAGCAGCTCGAAGACTAGCACGAACGAGCAGTTCTTC | CASSSKTSTNEQFF
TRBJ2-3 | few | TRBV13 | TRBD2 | TGTGCCAGCAGCTTAAGGCCCCCTCTAGCGGCTAGCACAGATACGCAGTATTTT | CASSLRPPLAASTDTQYF
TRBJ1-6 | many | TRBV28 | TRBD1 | TGTGCCAGCACTCAGGGGGTGAGCTCCTATAATTCACCCCTCCACTTT | CASTQGVSSYNSPLHF
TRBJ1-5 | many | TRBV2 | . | TGTGCCGTCAGAGCATCTAGCAATCAGCCCCAGCATTTT | CAVRASSNQPQHF
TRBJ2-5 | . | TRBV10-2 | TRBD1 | TGCGCCAGCAGAGGTTTCGGGGACAGGGCCAGAGAGACCCAGTACTTC | CASRGFGDRARETQYF
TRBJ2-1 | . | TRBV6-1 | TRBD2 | TGTGCCAGCAGTAAACTAGCGGGAGGCGGGGACAATGAGCAGTTCTTC | CASSKLAGGGDNEQFF
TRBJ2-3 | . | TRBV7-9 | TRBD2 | TGTGCCAGCAGCCTCGGGACTAGCTTTTACACAGATACGCAGTATTTT | CASSLGTSFYTDTQYF
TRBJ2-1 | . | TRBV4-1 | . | TGTGCCAGCAGCCAAGCTAGGACAGTCGCCAATGAGCAGTTCTTC | CASSQARTVANEQFF
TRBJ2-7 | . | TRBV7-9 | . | TGTGCCAGCAGCTTTCCTACTAGATGGGAGCAGTACTTC | CASSFPTRWEQYF
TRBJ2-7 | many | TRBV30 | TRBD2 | TGTGCCTGGAGTACCCTACTAGCGGGAGTTTGGGGCGAGCAGTACTTC | CAWSTLLAGVWGEQYF
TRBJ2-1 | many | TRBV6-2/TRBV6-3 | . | TGTGCCACCGGGGGCCCACCAGATTACAATGAGCAGTTCTTC | CATGGPPDYNEQFF
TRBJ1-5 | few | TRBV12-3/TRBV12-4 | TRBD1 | TGTGCCAGCACCCCGGGACAGCGAAATCAGCCCCAGCATTTT | CASTPGQRNQPQHF
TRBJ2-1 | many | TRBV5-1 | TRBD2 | TGCGCCAGCAGCTTGTTCGTTAGCGGGAGTAGGGGCGCTGAGCAGTTCTTC | CASSLFVSGSRGAEQFF
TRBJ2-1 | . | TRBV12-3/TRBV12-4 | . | TGTGCCAGCAGCCTAGAGGGTTACAGGGTCTGGAGCGGGGCGCAAAAACCAGAGCAGTTCTTC | CASSLEGYRVWSGAQKPEQFF
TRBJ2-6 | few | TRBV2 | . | TGTGCCAGCAGTGAAGGGCGTGGGGCCCCCTCTGGGGCCAACGTCCTGACTTTC | CASSEGRGAPSGANVLTF
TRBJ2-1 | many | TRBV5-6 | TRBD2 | TGTGCCAGCAGCTTGGGGGCCGCGACTAGCGGGATCGTAATCGGACAAAATGAGCAGTTCTTC | CASSLGAATSGIVIGQNEQFF
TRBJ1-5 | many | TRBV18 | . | TGTGCCAGCTCAGACAGCGAGGGCGAGCCCCAGCATTTT | CASSDSEGEPQHF
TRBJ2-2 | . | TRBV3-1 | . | TGTGCCAGCAGTCCAACTCGAACCGGGGAGCTGTTTTTT | CASSPTRTGELFF
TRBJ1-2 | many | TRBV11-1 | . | TGTGCCAGCAGCCTGGACTCCTCAGCCCTCTATGGCTACACCTTC | CASSLDSSALYGYTF
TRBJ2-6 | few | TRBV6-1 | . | TGTGCCAGCATAGAGCCCGGGGCCAACGTCCTGACTTTC | CASIEPGANVLTF
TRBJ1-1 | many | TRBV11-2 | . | TGTGCCAGCAGCTTAGGACATGGCCCCATGAACACTGAAGCTTTCTTT | CASSLGHGPMNTEAFF
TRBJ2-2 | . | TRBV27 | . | TGTGCCAGCAGTTCGGACATTATAAACACCGGGGAGCTGTTTTTT | CASSSDIINTGELFF
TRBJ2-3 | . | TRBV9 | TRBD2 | TGTGCCAGCAGCGTAGACGGCGGGAGTGATACGCAGTATTTT | CASSVDGGSDTQYF
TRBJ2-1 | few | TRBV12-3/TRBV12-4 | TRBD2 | TGTGCCAGCGGCGGCGGGACTAGCGTGACGAATGAGCAGTTCTTC | CASGGGTSVTNEQFF
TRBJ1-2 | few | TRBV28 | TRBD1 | TGTGCCAGCAGTCGAGTCGGACAGGGCTATGGCTACACCTTC | CASSRVGQGYGYTF
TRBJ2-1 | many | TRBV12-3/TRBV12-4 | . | TGTGCCAGCAGTCCCAGGGGGGGCATCAACAATGAGCAGTTCTTC | CASSPRGGINNEQFF
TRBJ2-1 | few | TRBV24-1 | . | TGTGCCACCAGTGATTTAAAGTTCGCAGGATCGGATGAGCAGTTCTTC | CATSDLKFAGSDEQFF
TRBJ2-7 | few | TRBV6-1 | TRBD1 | TGTGCCAGCAGTCCCTCGACAGGGACCAGCGAGCAGTACTTC | CASSPSTGTSEQYF
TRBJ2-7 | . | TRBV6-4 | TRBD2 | TGTGCCAGCTTATTCCTCCCTGGACTAGCGGGGGGAGCCTACGAGCAGTACTTC | CASLFLPGLAGGAYEQYF
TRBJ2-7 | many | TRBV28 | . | TGTGCCAGCGGCCGTGGGGGGCGAACATACGAGCAGTACTTC | CASGRGGRTYEQYF
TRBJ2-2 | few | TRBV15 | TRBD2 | TGTGCCACCAGCCAGCGGGAGATAAACACCGGGGAGCTGTTTTTT | CATSQREINTGELFF
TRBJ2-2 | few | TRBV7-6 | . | TGTGCCAGCACAGGGGGGACAAACTCGAACACCGGGGAGCTGTTTTTT | CASTGGTNSNTGELFF
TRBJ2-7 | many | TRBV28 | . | TGTGCCAGCAGTTCCCCCGGGACTTTAAGCTCCTACGAGCAGTACTTC | CASSSPGTLSSYEQYF
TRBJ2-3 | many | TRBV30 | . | TGTGCCTGGAGTGTACGAAGACAGGATACGCAGTATTTT | CAWSVRRQDTQYF
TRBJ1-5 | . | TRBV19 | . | TGTGCCAGTAGCAAGGGGCGTATAGGAGGAGCCCAGCATTTT | CASSKGRIGGAQHF
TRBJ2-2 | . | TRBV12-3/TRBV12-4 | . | TGTGCCAGCAGTTTACGGGCCTGGGGCGGGGAGCTGTTTTTT | CASSLRAWGGELFF
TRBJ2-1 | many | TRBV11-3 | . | TGTGCCAGCAGCGGGGGTATGGACAATGAGCAGTTCTTC | CASSGGMDNEQFF